This TCR beta chain was identified during a study of cytomegalovirus exposure and HLA in healthy donors. Comments on this clone: The antigen remains unidentified.

Study-wide points: Most CMV-associated TCR beta chains appeared HLA-restricted in a later analysis. A list of about 180 TCR beta chains associated with cytomegalovirus was given. Reports state that TCR beta sequences accurately predicted most subjects' HLA-A and HLA-B alleles.

The ends lost 1 base at V and 3 bases at J; junction bases unmatched: 3. The CDR3 has 16 amino acids. In germline, CDR1 is LGHNA, CDR2 YNFKEQ. In the PCR, 60 Vbeta and 13 Jbeta primers were used. Method: immunoSEQ multiplex PCR; TCRdb's copy keeps in-frame clones and lacks some. The data hold around 90,000 clones, with roughly 63% observed a single time. Material for sequencing was PBMCs. This chain uses TRBV4-2 with TRBJ2-5; TRBD2 aligns across 12 bases. This clonotype was obtained from a woman aged 50 to 60 in good health and CMV-seropositive. CDR3 amino acids: CASSQVASGGEETQYF. The CDR3 nucleotides read TGTGCCAGCAGCCAAGTGGCTAGCGGGGGGGAAGAGACCCAGTACTTC.